This TCR beta chain was sequenced for a study of T cells in women clearing cervical HPV infection (dated by TCRdb to the late 2010s). General notes on the study: Cases were approximately 25 women with histologically confirmed HPV16-related CIN3 or worse, including a couple of invasive cancers. Controls were approximately 25 women whose single incident HPV16 infection cleared within 12 months without precancer or cancer developing. Blood from cases was drawn at the visit where the lesion was first identified, while blood from controls was drawn once the infection was no longer detected. For cases, the median interval between lesion detection and blood sampling was more than 130 days, with an interquartile range of roughly 85 to 210 days. Because only a few women had HLA typing data, the possibility that HLA type acted as a confounder could not be ruled out. Nested within Costa Rica's Guanacaste HPV Natural History Study, an exploratory proof-of-principle case-control study compared TCR repertoires across cervical HPV16 outcomes. Cases and controls were matched on year of sample collection and on age within five years. Cases had a median age of 34 years and controls had a median age of approximately 38, with no significant differences in baseline characteristics. The parent cohort enrolled 10,049 women aged 18 or older in Guanacaste, Costa Rica, in about 1993 to 1995 and followed the women for around seven years. Five blinded duplicates per group were added as quality controls, giving around 60 samples: some 50 participants and some 10 replicates.

The full study reports these points: The cross-sectional design could not show whether the associations came before the infection or were a result of it, and neither effector/memory subsets nor HPV-specific T cells were isolated. Across sequencing depths, CIN3+ cases showed significantly higher TCR repertoire richness than controls, but evenness did not differ between the groups. Cases were distinguished from controls with an estimated AUC of 0.65 to 0.85 by random forest classifiers combining richness and V gene abundances. Because the number of T cells in each sample was unknown, differences in richness could reflect differing T-cell content rather than repertoire biology. Lower TRBV6-7 relative abundance was observed in cases than in controls (around 0.1% versus 0.15%; Bonferroni P = 0.0008).

The immunoSEQ assay used multiplex PCR to amplify TCR beta CDR3 regions from an average of roughly 1,200 ng of genomic DNA per sample. The assay corrected primer bias using a complete synthetic TCR repertoire to establish an amplification baseline. The amplicons were sequenced on the Illumina platform. The authors' analysis ran thus. Sequences were error-corrected by clustering with frequency ratios and a modified nearest-neighbor algorithm and were then analyzed in the immunoSEQ Analyzer with IMGT gene definitions. At each rarefaction depth, TCR richness and evenness were averaged across 20 rarefaction repeats, and any sample with fewer sequences than the depth was left out. Relative abundances of V, D and J genes were compared between groups using Wilcoxon rank sum tests, with FDR correction applied. In the blinded duplicates, the intraclass correlation was nearly 96% for TCR richness and averaged about 80% across around 70 gene segments. TCRdb limited this immuneACCESS table to in-frame rearrangements with V and J called. A share of clones is missing; checked studies link under half to unresolved V genes, and the rest is unexplained. Clone size and the V and J calls come from that table; the DNA yielded D and trimming. In this sample's table one finds some 50,000 clones. The ten biggest clones cover 0.98% of the sample.

Every participant had a single incident cervical HPV16 infection, and women with prevalent HPV16 infections were excluded. Cervical HPV DNA was detected by MY09/MY11 PCR and genotyped by dot-blot hybridization. Fifteen mL of heparinized blood were centrifuged, and the buffy coat was split into aliquots, frozen at -30 degrees C, and then kept at -80 degrees C. QIAGEN kits were used to extract genomic DNA from buffy coat specimens. Inclusive of the bounding cysteine and phenylalanine, the CDR3 is 16 residues long. Sequencing covers 39 bases of the CDR3, shown here with the frame starting at base 1. The germline V gene encodes CDR1 LNHDA and CDR2 SQIVND (reference sequence). For this clone: Its specific antigen is unknown. The read comes to an end 3 residues before the CDR3 does, leaving the germline J gene to fill in the end.

This sequence uses TRBV19 and TRBJ1-4; the D region possibly corresponds to TRBD1 (5 bases align). This TCR was recovered from a woman aged 18-69 years with a cervical HPV16 infection that either progressed to CIN3+ or cleared (not recorded which). The sequencing input was blood buffy coat. The CDR3 amino acid sequence is: CASSHPRSAGANVLFF. The sequenced CDR3 bases are TGTGCCAGTAGTCATCCCAGGTCGGCTGGGGCCAACGTA.